These T cell receptor beta chains were read from a single sample in a study of T cell changes during pregnancy in multiple sclerosis. Measured with immunoSEQ multiplex PCR; TCRdb has only the in-frame clones, and not every one. The sample lists some 21,000 clones; more than 85% were seen once. The sample consisted of CD4+ T cells from peripheral blood mononuclear cells, taken in the third trimester of pregnancy. Source of these receptors: a female donor with multiple sclerosis, enrolled in a pregnancy study. Both conserved end residues are part of each CDR3. Fields, in order: J gene, D gene, V gene, clone size, CDR3 DNA, CDR3 protein. A D gene is named only where the DNA matches it firmly. Clone size is shown for a subset of rows, as once, few, many or a class of expanded clone.

J: TRBJ1-2
D: .
V: TRBV4-1
size: once
DNA: TGCGCCAGCAGCCAAGATCGGGGGGGGGACTTAGGCGGCTACACCTTC
CDR3: CASSQDRGGDLGGYTF

J: TRBJ2-1
D: TRBD2
V: TRBV7-2
size: .
DNA: TGTGCCAGCAGCGGGGGGGTTGTCTCCTACAATGAGCAGTTCTTC
CDR3: CASSGGVVSYNEQFF

J: TRBJ1-1
D: .
V: TRBV5-4
size: once
DNA: TGTGCCAGCAGCTTGACAGCCATGAACACTGAAGCTTTCTTT
CDR3: CASSLTAMNTEAFF

J: TRBJ1-1
D: TRBD1
V: TRBV7-9
size: .
DNA: TGTGCCAGCAGCCCTGGACAGGTCTCGGAGAAAGCTTTCTTT
CDR3: CASSPGQVSEKAFF

J: TRBJ2-1
D: TRBD1
V: TRBV9
size: .
DNA: TGTGCCAGCAGCGAGACCGGGACAGGGGACTACAATGAGCAGTTCTTC
CDR3: CASSETGTGDYNEQFF

J: TRBJ2-3
D: TRBD1
V: TRBV19
size: .
DNA: TGTGCCAGTAGGGGGACAGAAACTCCTGTTCTATATTTT
CDR3: CASRGTETPVLYF

J: TRBJ1-6
D: TRBD1
V: TRBV5-1
size: once
DNA: TGCGCCAGCAGCTTGGAGGGGACAGGGGTTTCACCCCTCCACTTT
CDR3: CASSLEGTGVSPLHF

J: TRBJ1-6
D: TRBD1
V: TRBV10-3
size: .
DNA: TGTGCCATCAGCAGCGGGACAGGGTTTTCACCCCTCCACTTT
CDR3: CAISSGTGFSPLHF

J: TRBJ2-5
D: .
V: TRBV5-6
size: .
DNA: TGTGCCAGCAGCTTGGCCGGGTCATACCGCATCCAAGAGACCCAGTACTTC
CDR3: CASSLAGSYRIQETQYF

J: TRBJ1-3
D: TRBD1
V: TRBV10-3
size: .
DNA: TGTGCCATCAGTGAGTCAGCGACAGGGGCTGGAAACACCATATATTTT
CDR3: CAISESATGAGNTIYF

J: TRBJ1-6
D: .
V: TRBV28
size: .
DNA: TGTGCCACCATGAGACAGGCAAATTCACCCCTCCACTTT
CDR3: CATMRQANSPLHF

J: TRBJ2-7
D: TRBD1
V: TRBV19
size: .
DNA: TGTGCCAGTAGTAGTGGATCAGGGGGCTACGAGCAGTACTTC
CDR3: CASSSGSGGYEQYF

J: TRBJ1-1
D: .
V: TRBV19
size: .
DNA: TGTGCCAGTAGTATCCTGCTAGGACAAACGCCCCTTAAATTT
CDR3: CASSILLGQTPLKF

J: TRBJ2-2
D: .
V: TRBV5-6
size: .
DNA: TGTGCCAGCAGCTTGATTCGGGGCACCGGGGAGCTGTTTTTT
CDR3: CASSLIRGTGELFF

J: TRBJ1-3
D: .
V: TRBV6-5
size: .
DNA: TGTGCCAGCAGTTATAGGAGCGACTCTGGAAACACCATATATTTT
CDR3: CASSYRSDSGNTIYF

J: TRBJ1-4
D: .
V: TRBV5-4
size: .
DNA: TGTGCCAGCACCCATCCAGGAACAAATGAAAAACTGTTTTTT
CDR3: CASTHPGTNEKLFF

J: TRBJ1-1
D: TRBD1
V: TRBV7-9
size: .
DNA: TGTGCCAGCAGCGTTACAGGGGGGAGAGCTTTCTTT
CDR3: CASSVTGGRAFF

J: TRBJ2-1
D: TRBD2
V: TRBV7-2
size: .
DNA: TGTGCCAGCAGCTTAGTGTACGGGGGGGCGGGGAACAATGAGCAGTTCTTC
CDR3: CASSLVYGGAGNNEQFF

J: TRBJ2-2
D: .
V: TRBV27
size: once
DNA: TGTGCCAGCAGACCGGGGGGGACAGGGCACACCGGGGAGCTGTTTTTT
CDR3: CASRPGGTGHTGELFF

J: TRBJ2-7
D: TRBD2
V: TRBV19
size: .
DNA: TGTGCCAGTAGTATAGCCGGACTAGCGGGGGGACTCTACGAGCAGTACTTC
CDR3: CASSIAGLAGGLYEQYF

J: TRBJ2-3
D: TRBD2
V: TRBV13
size: .
DNA: TGTGCCAGCAGCTTTAGCGGGGGGGCAGATACGCAGTATTTT
CDR3: CASSFSGGADTQYF

J: TRBJ1-4
D: .
V: TRBV19
size: .
DNA: TGTGCCAGTAGTGCACAGGGTTCAACTAATGAAAAACTGTTTTTT
CDR3: CASSAQGSTNEKLFF

J: TRBJ1-2
D: TRBD1
V: TRBV10-1
size: .
DNA: TGCGCCAGCAGTGACGGGACAGGGAGAAGCTACACCTTC
CDR3: CASSDGTGRSYTF

J: TRBJ2-4
D: .
V: TRBV10-1
size: .
DNA: TGCGCCAGCAGTCTCTACCAATCAAGCATTCAGTACTTC
CDR3: CASSLYQSSIQYF

J: TRBJ2-1
D: .
V: TRBV7-3
size: .
DNA: TGTGCCAGCAGCTTAACCCCGTATGAGCAGTTCTTC
CDR3: CASSLTPYEQFF

J: TRBJ2-3
D: .
V: TRBV7-2
size: once
DNA: TGTGCCAGCAGCTTATCCAATCTGCCGAGGGATACGCAGTATTTT
CDR3: CASSLSNLPRDTQYF

J: TRBJ2-1
D: .
V: TRBV11-3
size: .
DNA: TGTGCCAGCAGCTCAACCGGGTCTGCAGGGGATGAGCAGTTCTTC
CDR3: CASSSTGSAGDEQFF

J: TRBJ1-4
D: .
V: TRBV15
size: .
DNA: TGTGCCACCAGCAGATCTGTTGCGAATGAAAAACTGTTTTTT
CDR3: CATSRSVANEKLFF

J: TRBJ2-1
D: .
V: TRBV9
size: .
DNA: TGTGCCAGCAGCGTAGTGGGGGGGGGCCTCGGGGAGCAGTTCTTC
CDR3: CASSVVGGGLGEQFF

J: TRBJ2-7
D: .
V: TRBV7-8
size: .
DNA: TGTGCCAGCAGCTTACGGGCGGGGTTCTACGAGCAGTACTTC
CDR3: CASSLRAGFYEQYF

J: TRBJ1-3
D: .
V: TRBV6-5
size: once
DNA: TGTGCCAGCAAGATACAGGGCTCTGGAAACACCATATATTTT
CDR3: CASKIQGSGNTIYF

J: TRBJ1-1
D: TRBD1
V: TRBV4-2
size: .
DNA: TGTGCCAGCAGCCAAGATCCCGGGACAGTCCGCTCGAACACTGAAGCTTTCTTT
CDR3: CASSQDPGTVRSNTEAFF

J: TRBJ1-3
D: .
V: TRBV19
size: .
DNA: TGTGCCGGGAGACCTAACTCTGGAAACACCATATATTTT
CDR3: CAGRPNSGNTIYF

J: TRBJ1-4
D: .
V: TRBV5-1
size: .
DNA: TGCGCCAGCAGCTTGAGAGGAGCCGGTGAAAAACTGTTTTTT
CDR3: CASSLRGAGEKLFF

J: TRBJ2-2
D: .
V: TRBV10-1
size: .
DNA: TGCGCCAGCAGTCGGGACAACCTTGCTACCGGGGAGCTGTTTTTT
CDR3: CASSRDNLATGELFF